Only one count was recorded for the clone carrying this T cell receptor beta chain. The data were taken from a study of T cell changes during pregnancy in multiple sclerosis. Repertoires were generated with immunoSEQ multiplex PCR, while TCRdb's copy carries only in-frame clones and drops some. This sample carries about 89,000 clones, roughly nine tenths of them seen once, and the ten largest clones take approximately 2.2%. The material was peripheral blood, obtained after pregnancy. This clonotype was sampled from a female donor in good health, enrolled as a control in a pregnancy study.

The chain's CDR3 is CASSFLAGGRQYF. CDR3 nucleotide sequence: TGTGCCAGCAGCTTTTTAGCGGGAGGCCGGCAGTACTTC. This chain links TRBV5-6 with TRBJ2-4; 10 nucleotides agree with TRBD2. The CDR3 is made up of 13 amino acids. Germline V gene data show CDR1 as SGHDT and CDR2 as YYEEEE. J lost 13 bases, V lost 2 bases, and 6 bases had no gene match.